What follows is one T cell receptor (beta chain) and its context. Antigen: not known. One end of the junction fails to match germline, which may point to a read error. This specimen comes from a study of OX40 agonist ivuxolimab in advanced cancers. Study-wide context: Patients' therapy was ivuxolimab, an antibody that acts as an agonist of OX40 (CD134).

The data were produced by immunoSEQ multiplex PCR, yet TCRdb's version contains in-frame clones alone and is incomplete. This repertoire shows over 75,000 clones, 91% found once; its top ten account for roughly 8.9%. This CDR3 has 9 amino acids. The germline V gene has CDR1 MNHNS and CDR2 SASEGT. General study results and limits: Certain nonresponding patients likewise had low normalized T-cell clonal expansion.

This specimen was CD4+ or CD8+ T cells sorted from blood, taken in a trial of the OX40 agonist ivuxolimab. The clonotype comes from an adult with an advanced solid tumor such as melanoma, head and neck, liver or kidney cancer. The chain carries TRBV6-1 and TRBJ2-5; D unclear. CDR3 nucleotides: TGTGCCAGCAGTACCCCCCAGGACTTC. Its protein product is CASSTPQDF.